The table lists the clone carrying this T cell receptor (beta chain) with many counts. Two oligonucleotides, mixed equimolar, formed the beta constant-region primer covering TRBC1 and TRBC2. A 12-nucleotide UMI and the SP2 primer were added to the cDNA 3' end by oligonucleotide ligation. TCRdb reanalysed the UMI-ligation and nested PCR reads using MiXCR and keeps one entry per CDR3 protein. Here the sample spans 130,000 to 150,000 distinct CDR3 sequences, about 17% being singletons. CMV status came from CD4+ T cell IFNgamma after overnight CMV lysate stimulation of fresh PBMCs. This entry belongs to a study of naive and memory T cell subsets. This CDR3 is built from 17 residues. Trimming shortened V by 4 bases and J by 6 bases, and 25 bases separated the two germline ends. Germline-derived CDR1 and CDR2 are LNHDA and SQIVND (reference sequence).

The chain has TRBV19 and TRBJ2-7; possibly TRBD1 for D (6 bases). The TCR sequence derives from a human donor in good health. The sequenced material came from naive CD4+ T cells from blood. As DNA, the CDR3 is TGTGCCAGTAGTACCTCTGTCACGGGACAATACCTATCCGAGCAGTACTTC. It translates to CASSTSVTGQYLSEQYF. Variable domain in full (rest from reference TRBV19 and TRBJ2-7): DGGITQSPKYLFRKEGQNVTLSCEQNLNHDAMYWYRQDPGQGLRLIYYSQIVNDFQKGDIAEGYSVSREKKESFPLTVTSAQKNPTAFYLCASSTSVTGQYLSEQYFGPGTRLTVT.